This T cell receptor beta chain was identified during a study of response to subunit inactivated influenza vaccine. Note on this clonotype: Its antigen is unidentified.

TCRdb processed the RT-PCR reads anew with MiXCR; each CDR3 protein has one entry. Among some 800,000 distinct CDR3 sequences listed, around 20% were seen once. The CDR3 covers 17 residues. The germline CDR1 and CDR2 sequences are LNHDA and SQIVND (reference sequence). Deletions cut 5 bases from V and 2 bases from J, with 19 bases between. Study findings and constraints: A suggestion made by the authors is that each seasonal influenza vaccination recruits few new T cells.

This chain links TRBV19 with TRBJ1-3; weak D call: TRBD1 (5 bases). The source is a man aged 45-60 years who received an inactivated influenza vaccine. This specimen consisted of PBMCs from blood, obtained 5 days after vaccination. The CDR3 region has the DNA TGTGCCAGTAGTGCATCCCGGACAAGAACAACTGGAAACACCATATATTTT. Translating it yields CASSASRTRTTGNTIYF.